The 9 T cell receptor beta chains in this list originate from one sample, sequenced in a study of molecular identifiers for immune sequencing clone quantification. Using its own MiXCR run on the PCR reads, TCRdb lists one record per CDR3 protein. The sample has some 590,000 distinct CDR3 sequences; roughly 23% are singletons. Sequences were obtained from naive CD8+ T cells from blood, with Jurkat cell RNA spiked in. The subset is: FACS-sorted CD8+CD4-CCR7+CD45RA+ naive T cells. These receptor sequences come from a human donor in good health. Some libraries in this study had Jurkat cell RNA spiked in.

The chain recombines TRBV27 with TRBJ2-1, with 8 bases that match TRBD2. Germline CDR1 and CDR2: MNHEY and SMNVEV (reference sequence). The CDR3 covers 13 residues. J gave up 9 bases and V 5 bases, and 6 bases lay outside the gene matches. CDR3 DNA: TGTGCCAGCAGTCCGCGGGGGGCCGGTGAGCAGTTCTTC. It specifies CASSPRGAGEQFF.

In its sample, this clonotype was seen once. The J gene is TRBJ2-1, the V gene TRBV20-1; D may correspond to TRBD1 or TRBD2 (6 bases each). Trimming cost V 6 bases and J 8 bases, with 20 bases left between them. This CDR3 contains 14 residues. CDR1 is DFQATT, CDR2 SNEGSKA, per germline (reference sequence). The CDR3 region has the DNA TGCAGTGCCGGACGCGACGTGGGGGGCCATGAGCAGTTCTTC. Its translation is CSAGRDVGGHEQFF.

As concerns this clonotype: The junction differs from germline at one of its ends, possibly a read error. The rearrangement joins TRBV19 to TRBJ2-2; 8 bases align to TRBD1. The CDR3 is made up of 15 amino acids. Germline CDR1 reads LNHDA; CDR2 reads SQIVND (reference sequence). CDR3 sequence: CASIGSGGYPGEPFF. The CDR3 DNA is TGTGCCAGTATCGGTTCAGGGGGCTATCCCGGGGAGCCGTTTTTT.

In this sample, this clonotype turned up a few times. The rearrangement joins TRBV7-9 to TRBJ1-1, with TRBD1 matching 10 bases. The CDR3 runs 17 residues. CDR1 and CDR2 (germline): SEHNR, FQNEAQ (reference sequence). Trimming cost V 4 bases and J 2 bases; bases outside gene matches: 10. The CDR3 DNA follows: TGTGCCAGCAGCTCGGGTCCCGGGACAGGGGCTAACACTGAAGCTTTCTTT. Translating gives CASSSGPGTGANTEAFF.

The rearrangement joins TRBV12-3 or TRBV12-4 to TRBJ2-7, with TRBD1 matching 8 bases. With 5 bases clipped from V and 5 bases from J, the junction kept 11 bases outside the gene matches. This CDR3 contains 15 residues. In DNA form, the CDR3 reads TGTGCCAGCAGTGACTACAGGGGGAAATACGACGAGCAGTACTTC. It encodes CASSDYRGKYDEQYF.

At least ten counts were recorded for this clonotype. The CDR3 protein is CASSLMWGRYEQYF. The CDR3, as DNA: TGTGCCAGCAGCTTAATGTGGGGTCGGTACGAGCAGTACTTC. The chain has TRBV3-1 and TRBJ2-7; D call uncertain. V was clipped by 5 bases and J by 4 bases, with 15 bases between them. Germline loops: CDR1 LGHDT, CDR2 YNNKEL (reference sequence). The CDR3 has 14 residues.

This clonotype showed up many times. J is TRBJ2-5 and V is TRBV4-3; 9 nucleotides line up with TRBD2. Germline CDR1 and CDR2: LGHNA and YSLEER. The CDR3 is 14 residues long. J lost 5 bases, V lost 7 bases, and 8 bases had no gene match. CDR3 nucleotides: TGCGCCAGCATTAGCGGGGGAGGGTCGGAGACCCAGTACTTC. This codes for CASISGGGSETQYF.

This clonotype came up a few times. V is TRBV7-7 and J is TRBJ1-1; no clear D gene. Germline V gene data show CDR1 as SSHAT and CDR2 as FNYEAQ (reference sequence). With 2 bases removed from V and 5 bases from J, the gap between germline ends came to 15 bases. The CDR3 sequence is 15 residues long. CDR3 in amino acids: CASSLLREVRTEAFF. The CDR3 DNA reads as TGTGCCAGCAGCTTACTTAGGGAGGTCCGAACTGAAGCTTTCTTT.

This clonotype was recorded a few times. The chain couples TRBV30 to TRBJ2-7, with D perhaps matching TRBD2 (5 bases). Trimming pared 0 bases from V and 4 bases from J, leaving 16 bases between. The CDR3 is 15 amino acids. The germline gives CDR1 GTSNPN, CDR2 SVGIG (reference sequence). CDR3 coding DNA: TGTGCCTGGAGTGTTCCTCGACTATCCCGGTACGAGCAGTACTTC. This codes for CAWSVPRLSRYEQYF.